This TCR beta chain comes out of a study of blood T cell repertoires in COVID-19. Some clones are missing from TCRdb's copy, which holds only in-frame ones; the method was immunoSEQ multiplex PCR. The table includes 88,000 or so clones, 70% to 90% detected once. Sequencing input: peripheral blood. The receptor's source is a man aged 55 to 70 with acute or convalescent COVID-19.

The CDR3 loop is CAISPGAGTQPQHF. The CDR3 DNA is TGTGCCATCAGTCCGGGAGCCGGGACCCAGCCCCAGCATTTT. The genes are TRBV10-3 and TRBJ1-5; tentatively, D is TRBD1 (5 bases). Trimming removed 5 bases from V and 7 bases from J, with 15 bases in between. This CDR3 is 14 amino acids long. Germline-derived CDR1 and CDR2 are ENHRY and SYGVKD.